These 6 T cell receptor beta chains originate from one sample sequenced in a study of blood T cells in healthy people across ages. A second PCR, run for roughly 7 to 11 cycles, used a sample-barcoded 5' primer plus a J-beta primer mix. TCRdb re-called the 5' RACE reads with MiXCR, one entry per CDR3 protein. The table records about 650,000 distinct CDR3 sequences, 32% of them present only once. The sequencing sample was made of blood. These receptors were taken from an elderly woman in good health.

This clonotype was seen more than once but under ten times. V usage is TRBV5-1 and J usage is TRBJ1-1; TRBD1 aligns across 8 bases. Trimming removed 4 bases from V and 7 bases from J; junction bases left unmatched: 12. This CDR3 contains 15 residues. The germline V gene has CDR1 SGHRS and CDR2 YFSETQ. In nucleotides, the CDR3 is TGCGCCAGCAGCGCAAGACAGGGGCTTAGAAATGAAGCTTTCTTT. Its protein product is CASSARQGLRNEAFF.

V and J are TRBV15 and TRBJ2-5; D is unclear. Near its end, the DNA agrees better with TRBJ2-7, so the J call may be wrong. In germline, CDR1 is LNHNV, CDR2 YYDKDF (reference sequence). This CDR3 has 16 amino acids. CDR3 loop: CATSRDGTLGLREQYF. The CDR3, as DNA: TGTGCCACCAGCAGAGACGGAACTTTGGGTCTACGCGAGCAGTACTTC.

The V and J genes are TRBV28 and TRBJ2-2, with 9 bases that match TRBD2. The CDR3 is made up of 15 amino acids. Germline values: CDR1 MDHEN, CDR2 SYDVKM. After removal of 7 bases from V and 1 base from J, the junction contained 4 bases not matched to a gene. CDR3 sequence (DNA): TGTGCCAGCAATCCGACTAGCGGGAACACCGGGGAGCTGTTTTTT. Translation: CASNPTSGNTGELFF.

This clonotype was detected ten times or more. This chain links TRBV12-3 or TRBV12-4 with TRBJ1-5; 10 bases agree with TRBD1. The CDR3 consists of 14 residues. The junction had 5 bases not matched to a gene; V was cut back by 6 bases and J by 6 bases. The CDR3 region is CASRAGQGFQPQHF. The CDR3 DNA reads TGTGCCAGCAGGGCGGGACAGGGGTTTCAGCCCCAGCATTTT.

This clonotype was detected only a few times. The chain links TRBV3-1 to TRBJ1-1; possibly TRBD1 for D (5 bases). Germline loops: CDR1 LGHDT, CDR2 YNNKEL (reference sequence). V was shortened by 0 bases and J by 0 bases, with 14 bases between the two germline ends. This CDR3 comprises 17 residues. As DNA, the CDR3 is TGTGCCAGCAGCCAAGAAACCTTAGTGGGGCTGAACACTGAAGCTTTCTTT. Translation gives CASSQETLVGLNTEAFF.

The V gene is TRBV30, the J gene TRBJ1-6; 9 positions match TRBD1. Trimming took 3 bases from V and 7 from J; bases not matched to a gene: 4. The germline V gene encodes CDR1 GTSNPN and CDR2 SVGIG (reference sequence). The CDR3 consists of 14 residues. CDR3 region: CAWSAGQGNSPLHF. The CDR3 DNA reads as TGTGCCTGGAGCGCCGGACAGGGGAATTCACCCCTCCACTTT.